This TCR beta chain derives from a study of shared clonotypes between healthy human individuals. Findings and caveats of the study: Estimated richness values were generally larger in naive subsets than in memory subsets.

The assay was carried out at the deep level. Using immunoSEQ multiplex PCR, the repertoire was profiled, and TCRdb retains in-frame clones only, with some absent. The repertoire holds some 2.1 million clones, with 85% to 95% as singletons. Naive-designated CD8 cells lacked CD45RO, were positively enriched for CCR7, and omitted terminally differentiated effector memory CD45RA+ cells. Comment on this clone: Its antigen is undetermined.

Germline values: CDR1 SGHTA, CDR2 FQGNSA. This CDR3 has 15 residues. The V end lost 5 bases, the J end lost 2 bases, and 14 bases lay between the germline ends. This clonotype originated in a young man in good health. Some clones in this sample may be carry-over from other donors' samples. Specimen: naive CD8+ T cells from PBMCs. The chain links TRBV7-2 to TRBJ2-3; D is possibly TRBD1 (6 bases). CDR3 in DNA: TGTGCCAGCAGCCAGTCAGGACAGATCACAGATACGCAGTATTTT. The encoded protein is CASSQSGQITDTQYF.